These 22 T cell receptor beta chains originate from one sample sequenced in a study of T cell responses to AZD1222 COVID-19 vaccine. The repertoire was sequenced with immunoSEQ multiplex PCR; TCRdb's copy has only in-frame clones and lacks some. This sample has some 96,000 clones, with around 85% found just once. The sample consisted of peripheral blood, taken 28 days after the second AZD1222 dose. These receptors all come from an adult who received the AZD1222 COVID-19 vaccine.

The rearrangement uses TRBV4-1 and TRBJ1-2, with 7 nucleotides matching TRBD1. The CDR3 is 17 residues long. Germline lookup yields CDR1 MGHRA and CDR2 YSYEKL. With V trimmed by 4 bases and J by 0 bases, 11 bases remained unmatched. The CDR3 sequence: CASSLNRGYGANYGYTF. The CDR3, as DNA: TGCGCCAGCAGCCTAAACAGGGGATATGGAGCTAACTATGGCTACACCTTC.

V gene TRBV28 combines with J gene TRBJ2-7; 10 nucleotides line up with TRBD1. Germline V gene data show CDR1 as MDHEN and CDR2 as SYDVKM. The CDR3 contains 15 residues. Germline trimming cut 2 bases from V and 7 bases from J; bases unmatched to any gene: 8. CDR3 bases: TGTGCCAGCAGTTTACCAGGGACAGGGGTCGGGGAGCAGTACTTC. Translated, it gives CASSLPGTGVGEQYF.

V gene TRBV7-2 combines with J gene TRBJ1-3; tentatively, D is TRBD1 (5 bases). Trimming removed 1 base from V and 2 bases from J, with 9 bases in between. There are 15 residues in the CDR3. Germline loops: CDR1 SGHTA, CDR2 FQGNSA. The CDR3: CASSLVSGTGNTIYF. The CDR3 DNA sequence: TGTGCCAGCAGCTTAGTTTCAGGGACTGGAAACACCATATATTTT.

The rearrangement joins TRBV19 to TRBJ1-2; D call uncertain. CDR1 LNHDA and CDR2 SQIVND come from the germline V gene (reference sequence). This CDR3 spans 14 amino acids. The germline V and J ends were trimmed by 3 bases and 8 bases, with 16 bases remaining between them. The CDR3 spells CASSIPTGIRGYTF. CDR3 DNA sequence: TGTGCCAGTAGTATCCCTACCGGAATTCGGGGCTACACCTTC.

This clone was counted a single time. The V and J genes are TRBV7-2 and TRBJ2-7, with D possibly matching TRBD2 (6 bases). The CDR3 is made up of 15 amino acids. Germline values: CDR1 SGHTA, CDR2 FQGNSA. Trimming removed 0 bases at V and 4 bases at J, with 13 bases between. This CDR3 is CASSLAGRGGYEQYF. The CDR3 coding sequence is TGTGCCAGCAGCTTAGCGGGGCGGGGAGGATACGAGCAGTACTTC.

The CDR3 loop reads CASSIRGGESEQFF. CDR3 nucleotides: TGTGCCAGTAGTATTCGAGGGGGCGAATCTGAGCAGTTCTTC. The chain carries TRBV19 and TRBJ2-1; 7 bases are shared with TRBD1. The CDR3 totals 14 residues. J gave up 9 bases and V 3 bases, and 8 bases lay outside the gene matches. Germline lookup yields CDR1 LNHDA and CDR2 SQIVND (reference sequence).

V is TRBV6-5 and J is TRBJ1-5; maybe TRBD1 (5 bases). Deletions cut 5 bases from V and 4 bases from J, with 9 bases between. The CDR3 has 13 residues. Germline V lookup: CDR1 MNHEY, CDR2 SVGAGI. DNA for the CDR3: TGTGCCAGCAGTCCCTGGGGGAATCAGCCCCAGCATTTT. The encoded protein is CASSPWGNQPQHF.

This clone has more than one count but fewer than ten. This chain joins TRBV30 and TRBJ1-1; the match to TRBD1 covers 7 bases. V shed 0 bases and J 11 bases; nucleotides not matched to a gene: 12. Germline-derived CDR1 and CDR2 are GTSNPN and SVGIG (reference sequence). This CDR3 has 14 residues. CDR3 sequence (DNA): TGTGCCTGGAGTGTAATAGGAGGGGGCGAGAGGGCTTTCTTT. It is translated as CAWSVIGGGERAFF.

CDR3 sequence reads: CATSDWTGDPEQYF. CDR3 bases: TGTGCCACCAGTGATTGGACAGGGGACCCCGAGCAGTACTTC. The chain has TRBV24-1 and TRBJ2-7; 9 bases line up with TRBD1. The germline gives CDR1 KGHDR, CDR2 SFDVKD. The CDR3 loop spans 14 amino acids. V lost 2 bases to trimming and J lost 6 bases; unmatched junction nucleotides: 4.

The CDR3 DNA reads TGCGCCAGCAGAAAAAGACAGGGGGCAAGATACAATGAGCAGTTCTTC. Translated, it gives CASRKRQGARYNEQFF. V gene TRBV10-1 combines with J gene TRBJ2-1; 10 bases are a match to TRBD1. The CDR3 runs 16 residues. Trimming at V came to 6 bases and at J to 4 bases, leaving 9 bases not matched to a gene. Per the germline V gene, CDR1 is WNHNN and CDR2 is SYGVQD (reference sequence).

This chain links TRBV5-6 with TRBJ1-2, with D maybe TRBD1 (6 bases). Germline lookup yields CDR1 SGHDT and CDR2 YYEEEE. Trimming shortened V by 2 bases and J by 1 base, and 15 bases separated the two germline ends. The CDR3 runs to 16 residues. The CDR3 region has the DNA TGTGCCAGCAGCTTTTTCTCTACAGGGATTAACTATGGCTACACCTTC. Its protein is CASSFFSTGINYGYTF.

The chain joins TRBV4-1 to TRBJ2-2, with 10 bases that match TRBD2. This CDR3 has 18 amino acids. CDR1 and CDR2 from the germline V gene are MGHRA and YSYEKL. Trimming at V came to 1 base and at J to 4 bases, leaving 9 bases not matched to a gene. CDR3 in amino acids: CASSQGASGSIGTGELFF. The CDR3 region has the DNA TGCGCCAGCAGCCAAGGGGCTAGCGGGAGTATAGGCACCGGGGAGCTGTTTTTT.

This chain links TRBV6-2 or TRBV6-3 with TRBJ1-1, with unresolved D. CDR1 MNHEY and CDR2 SVGEGT come from the germline V gene. This CDR3 is 16 amino acids long. The V end was cut by 0 bases, the J end by 4 bases, with 15 bases between. CDR3 DNA sequence: TGTGCCAGCAGTTACTCGAAGGAGGGTTCGAGCACTGAAGCTTTCTTT. Translated: CASSYSKEGSSTEAFF.

The chain combines TRBV27 with TRBJ2-1; D gene uncertain. Trimming took off 6 bases at V and 7 bases at J, with 13 bases between the two ends. The CDR3 length is 13 residues. Germline values: CDR1 MNHEY, CDR2 SMNVEV (reference sequence). The CDR3 region is CASRDWESNEQFF. The DNA of the CDR3 is TGTGCCAGCAGAGACTGGGAATCGAATGAGCAGTTCTTC.

The chain has TRBV4-1 and TRBJ1-2; TRBD1 might be the D (6 bases). CDR1 is MGHRA and CDR2 is YSYEKL in the germline V gene. This CDR3 spans 15 amino acids. V lost 4 bases, J lost 6 bases, and 18 bases lay in between. The CDR3 spells CASSRKEQGLDGYTF. In nucleotides, the CDR3 is TGCGCCAGCAGCCGAAAGGAACAGGGCCTCGATGGCTACACCTTC.

The chain links TRBV6-6 to TRBJ2-5; no clear D gene. V shed 5 bases and J shed 0 bases, with 4 bases lying between them. The germline V gene encodes CDR1 MNHNY and CDR2 SVGAGI (reference sequence). The CDR3 runs to 12 residues. CDR3 sequence (DNA): TGTGCCAGCAGTATGGACCAAGAGACCCAGTACTTC. It is translated as CASSMDQETQYF.

The J gene is TRBJ2-1, the V gene TRBV5-1, with a weak D call TRBD1 (6 bases). The CDR3 sequence is 15 residues long. V shed 4 bases and J shed 1 base, with 12 bases lying between them. The V gene's germline CDR1 is SGHRS and CDR2 YFSETQ. CDR3: CASSPIRGSYNEQFF. The CDR3, as DNA: TGCGCCAGCAGCCCTATAAGGGGGTCCTACAATGAGCAGTTCTTC.

The chain employs TRBV7-6 and TRBJ2-1; D may correspond to TRBD1 or TRBD2 (6 bases each). The CDR3 is made up of 16 amino acids. Germline V CDR1 and CDR2: SGHVS, FNYEAQ. V gave up 5 bases and J gave up 2 bases, with 16 bases separating them. This CDR3 reads CASSLYGGRPYNEQFF. Here the CDR3 DNA reads TGTGCCAGCAGCCTTTACGGGGGCCGGCCCTACAATGAGCAGTTCTTC.

The chain is built from TRBV6-6 and TRBJ2-2, with D possibly called TRBD1 or TRBD2 (7 bases each). The V end was cut by 7 bases, the J end by 3 bases, with 18 bases between. This CDR3 has 16 amino acids. Germline V lookup: CDR1 MNHNY, CDR2 SVGAGI (reference sequence). As DNA, the CDR3 is TGTGCCAGCAAAAGGGGGAGGGGGCAGGACACCGGGGAGCTGTTTTTT. Translated, it gives CASKRGRGQDTGELFF.

Worth noting for this clone: Distinct nucleotide sequences in the sample also encode this CDR3. This sequence joins TRBV5-1 and TRBJ1-1, with no clear D. Germline V gene lookup returns CDR1 SGHRS and CDR2 YFSETQ. This CDR3 is 14 amino acids long. Trimming took 0 bases from V and 1 from J, leaving 7 bases between them. The CDR3 here is CASSLGPSNTEAFF. CDR3 coding DNA: TGCGCCAGCAGCTTGGGGCCGTCGAACACTGAAGCTTTCTTT.

This chain connects TRBV7-2 to TRBJ1-4; no clear D. V lost 8 bases to trimming and J lost 10 bases, with 17 bases between them. Germline-derived CDR1 and CDR2 are SGHTA and FQGNSA. This CDR3 is built from 13 residues. CDR3 loop: CASFEAVGRKLFF. CDR3 nucleotides: TGTGCCAGCTTCGAAGCGGTGGGCAGAAAACTGTTTTTT. Full variable domain (missing parts from reference TRBV7-2 and TRBJ1-4): GAGVSQSPSNKVTEKGKDVELRCDPISGHTALYWYRQSLGQGLEFLIYFQGNSAPDKSGLPSDRFSAERTGGSVSTLTIQRTQQEDSAVYLCASFEAVGRKLFFGSGTQLSVL.

The chain employs TRBV2 and TRBJ1-1; weak D call: TRBD1 (6 bases). Germline-derived CDR1 and CDR2 are SNHLY and FYNNEI. The CDR3 spans 14 residues. The V gene lost 3 bases and the J gene lost 3 bases, with 11 bases spanning the gap. The CDR3 region has the DNA TGTGCCAGCAGTGAGCAGGGGCGGGACACTGAAGCTTTCTTT. It is translated as CASSEQGRDTEAFF.